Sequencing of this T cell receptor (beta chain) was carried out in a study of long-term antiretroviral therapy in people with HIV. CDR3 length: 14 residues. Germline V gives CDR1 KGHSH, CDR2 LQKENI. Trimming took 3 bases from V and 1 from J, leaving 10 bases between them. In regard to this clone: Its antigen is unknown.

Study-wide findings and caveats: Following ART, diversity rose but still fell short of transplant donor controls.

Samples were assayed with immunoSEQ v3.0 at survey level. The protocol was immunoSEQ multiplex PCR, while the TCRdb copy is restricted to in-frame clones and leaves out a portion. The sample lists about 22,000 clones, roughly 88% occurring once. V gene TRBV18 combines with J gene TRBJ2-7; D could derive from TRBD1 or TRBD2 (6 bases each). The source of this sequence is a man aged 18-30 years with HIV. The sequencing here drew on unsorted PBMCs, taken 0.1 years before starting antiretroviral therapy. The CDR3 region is CASSPRDISYEQYF. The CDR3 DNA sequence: TGTGCCAGCTCACCGCGGGACATTTCCTACGAGCAGTACTTC.